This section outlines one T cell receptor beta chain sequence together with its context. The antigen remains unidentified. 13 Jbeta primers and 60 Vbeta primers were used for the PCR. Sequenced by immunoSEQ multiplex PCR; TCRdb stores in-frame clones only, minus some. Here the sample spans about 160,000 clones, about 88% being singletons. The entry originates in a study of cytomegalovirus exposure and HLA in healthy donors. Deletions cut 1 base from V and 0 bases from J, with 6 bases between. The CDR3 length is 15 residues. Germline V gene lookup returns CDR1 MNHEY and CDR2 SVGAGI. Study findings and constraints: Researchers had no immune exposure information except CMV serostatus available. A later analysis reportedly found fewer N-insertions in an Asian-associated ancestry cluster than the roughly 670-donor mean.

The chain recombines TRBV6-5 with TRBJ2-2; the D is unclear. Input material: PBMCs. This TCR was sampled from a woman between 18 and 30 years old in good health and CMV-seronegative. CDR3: CASSYFTTNTGELFF. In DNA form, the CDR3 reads TGTGCCAGCAGTTACTTTACTACGAACACCGGGGAGCTGTTTTTT.